The source of this T cell receptor (beta chain) is a study of blood T cell repertoires in COVID-19. On the study more broadly: COVID-19 samples from acute and convalescent phases originated in the United States, Italy and Spain. PBMCs, B-cell-depleted T cells, or T cells provided the cDNA or gDNA that made up the material.

Germline trimming cut 5 bases from V and 7 bases from J; bases unmatched to any gene: 11. Germline V gene sequence: CDR1 SEHNR, CDR2 FQNEAQ (reference sequence). The CDR3 contains 16 residues. Original processing methods: Scientists estimated how many nucleated cells there were by amplifying reference gene primers. Only in-frame clones appear in the TCRdb table, and some are missing; sequencing was by immunoSEQ multiplex PCR. V, J and clone size reflect that table, while D and trimming were determined from the DNA. The table shows about 55,000 clones, with about nine tenths occurring only once. The sample comprised peripheral blood. The sequence came from a human donor with active COVID-19. The donor label of this sample is uncertain. The chain couples TRBV7-9 to TRBJ1-6; TRBD1 matches 7 bases. The CDR3 region has the DNA TGTGCCAGCAGCGTCACGGCCGGGACAGTAAATTCACCCCTCCACTTT. Protein product: CASSVTAGTVNSPLHF.